Listed here are 21 T cell receptor beta chains from one sample, sequenced in a study of T-cell reconstitution after alpha-beta-depleted transplantation in children. For TCRbeta, the library was prepared with unique molecular identifiers. A single record per CDR3 protein comes from TCRdb applying MiXCR to the PCR reads. The data contain about 70,000 distinct CDR3 sequences, about a tenth of them singletons. Sequenced here: PBMCs, sampled before TCRalphabeta/CD19-depleted stem cell transplant. The receptors were sampled from a boy aged 5-17 years with acute myeloid leukemia, due to receive a stem cell transplant.

This clonotype was observed a handful of times. The V call is TRBV24-1, the J call TRBJ2-2; 9 positions match TRBD2. The germline CDR1 and CDR2 sequences are KGHDR and SFDVKD. The CDR3 sequence is 16 residues long. V gave up 3 bases and J gave up 7 bases; unmatched junction bases: 8. The chain's CDR3 is CATSDGRLAVSGELFF. In DNA, the CDR3 is TGTGCCACCAGTGATGGGCGACTAGCGGTGAGCGGGGAGCTGTTTTTT.

This clonotype turned up a few times. The chain joins TRBV12-3 or TRBV12-4 to TRBJ1-1, with TRBD1 matching 9 bases. V shed 7 bases and J 5 bases; nucleotides not matched to a gene: 5. This CDR3 region has 13 residues. The CDR3 reads CASTLQGATEAFF. CDR3 bases: TGTGCCAGCACCCTACAGGGGGCAACTGAAGCTTTCTTT.

As to this clonotype: This may be a read error: a much more frequent sequence differs by one nucleotide. The rearrangement uses TRBV12-3 or TRBV12-4 and TRBJ2-3; D remains ambiguous. The CDR3 runs 12 residues. The CDR3 nucleotides are TGTGCCAGCACTCGTAGCACAGATTCGCAGTATTTT. Translation gives CASTRSTDSQYF.

The table lists this clonotype with many counts. The rearrangement joins TRBV27 to TRBJ2-5; D ambiguous. Trimming removed 4 bases from V and 3 bases from J, with 12 bases in between. The CDR3 consists of 14 residues. Germline V CDR1 and CDR2: MNHEY, SMNVEV (reference sequence). The CDR3 loop reads CASSSSQWEETQYF. CDR3 nucleotide sequence: TGTGCCAGCAGTTCGTCCCAATGGGAAGAGACCCAGTACTTC.

This clonotype was observed at least ten times. V and J are TRBV5-6 and TRBJ1-1; D remains ambiguous. V lost 1 base and J lost 3, with 16 bases in between. The CDR3 has 16 residues. CDR1 SGHDT and CDR2 YYEEEE come from the germline V gene. CDR3 region: CASSLSLGLRDTEAFF. CDR3 coding DNA: TGTGCCAGCAGCTTGTCTCTGGGCTTGAGGGACACTGAAGCTTTCTTT.

This clonotype was found many times. The rearrangement links TRBV5-1 to TRBJ2-2, with D tentatively TRBD2 (6 bases). V shed 3 bases and J shed 1 base, with 10 bases lying between them. In germline, CDR1 is SGHRS, CDR2 YFSETQ. The CDR3 loop spans 15 amino acids. DNA for the CDR3: TGCGCCAGCAGCTCGAAGGGAGGGAACACCGGGGAGCTGTTTTTT. As protein: CASSSKGGNTGELFF.

This clonotype was observed at least ten times. J is TRBJ2-1 and V is TRBV20-1, with D perhaps TRBD1 (6 bases). Germline-derived CDR1 and CDR2 are DFQATT and SNEGSKA (reference sequence). Trimming shortened V by 3 bases and J by 9 bases, and 21 bases separated the two germline ends. CDR3 length: 15 amino acids. Here the CDR3 DNA reads TGCAGTGCTAGGGGACGATCGGGACAAGGCGGTGAGCAGTTCTTC. Its protein is CSARGRSGQGGEQFF.

With respect to this clonotype: This sequence may be a read error, since a much larger clone differs from it by one base. The chain is built from TRBV9 and TRBJ1-2, with D perhaps matching TRBD1 (6 bases). The CDR3 is made up of 12 amino acids. In germline, CDR1 is SGDLS, CDR2 YYNGEE. With 4 bases removed from V and 8 bases from J, the gap between germline ends came to 12 bases. The CDR3 bases are TGTGCCAGCAGCTCTAGGGGACACGGCTACACCTTC. Its protein is CASSSRGHGYTF.

The chain links TRBV20-1 to TRBJ2-7; 7 nucleotides align to TRBD1. J gave up 2 bases and V 3 bases, and 7 bases lay outside the gene matches. This CDR3 has 14 amino acids. Looked up from germline, CDR1 is DFQATT and CDR2 is SNEGSKA (reference sequence). CDR3 nucleotides: TGCAGTGCTAGTAATTGGCAGGGGGCCTACGAGCAGTACTTC. Residues: CSASNWQGAYEQYF.

This clonotype was detected a few times. The chain recombines TRBV7-9 with TRBJ2-1, with D perhaps being TRBD1 or TRBD2 (5 bases each). V was trimmed by 8 bases and J by 3 bases, leaving 17 bases between them. This CDR3 has 15 residues. The germline gives CDR1 SEHNR, CDR2 FQNEAQ (reference sequence). The CDR3: CASHHGALRYNEQFF. Here the CDR3 DNA reads TGTGCCAGCCACCACGGGGCCTTGCGCTACAATGAGCAGTTCTTC.

This clonotype was detected ten times or more. This chain joins TRBV4-1 and TRBJ1-5, with unresolved D. The CDR3 contains 16 residues. V was trimmed by 4 bases and J by 3 bases, leaving 16 bases between them. Per germline, CDR1 MGHRA and CDR2 YSYEKL. CDR3: CASSPLWTDFNQPQHF. CDR3 coding DNA: TGCGCCAGCAGCCCCCTTTGGACGGACTTCAATCAGCCCCAGCATTTT.

V and J are TRBV7-6 and TRBJ2-1; 9 bases are a match to TRBD2. V gave up 1 base and J gave up 4 bases; unmatched junction bases: 5. This CDR3 region has 16 residues. Germline V gene sequence: CDR1 SGHVS, CDR2 FNYEAQ. CDR3 DNA: TGTGCCAGCAGCTTAGGAGCGGGGGGATTATACAATGAGCAGTTCTTC. The encoded protein is CASSLGAGGLYNEQFF.

The chain combines TRBV6-5 with TRBJ2-7; 7 bases agree with TRBD1. CDR1 is MNHEY, CDR2 SVGAGI, per germline. This CDR3 spans 16 amino acids. V dropped 2 bases and J dropped 2; count of bases not matched to a gene: 9. Here the CDR3 reads CASSYPRDRNTYEQYF. The CDR3 nucleotides are TGTGCCAGCAGTTACCCCCGGGACAGAAATACCTACGAGCAGTACTTC.

Sample share makes this clonotype medium-sized (0.01 to 0.1%). The rearrangement joins TRBV4-1 to TRBJ2-2; D is perhaps TRBD1 (7 bases). Trimming took off 2 bases at V and 9 bases at J, with 13 bases between the two ends. This CDR3 contains 14 residues. Germline CDR1 and CDR2: MGHRA and YSYEKL. CDR3 protein: CASSQKAGGWELFF. The CDR3 region has the DNA TGCGCCAGCAGCCAAAAGGCAGGGGGGTGGGAGCTGTTTTTT.

This clonotype was found many times. This rearrangement joins TRBV27 to TRBJ1-6, with D maybe TRBD1 (5 bases). The V gene's germline CDR1 is MNHEY and CDR2 SMNVEV (reference sequence). The CDR3 is 16 amino acids. Trimming shortened V by 5 bases and J by 8 bases, and 19 bases separated the two germline ends. The CDR3 sequence is CASSLGADSKYSPLHF. DNA of the CDR3: TGTGCCAGCAGTCTAGGGGCCGATTCTAAATATTCACCCCTCCACTTT.

This clonotype was detected many times. V and J are TRBV4-1 and TRBJ1-2, with D perhaps TRBD1 (5 bases). The germline gives CDR1 MGHRA, CDR2 YSYEKL. With 0 bases removed from V and 5 bases from J, the gap between germline ends came to 16 bases. CDR3 length: 16 residues. The DNA of the CDR3 is TGCGCCAGCAGCCAAGAGGGGCAAAGCCAGAGGTATGGCTACACCTTC. This encodes CASSQEGQSQRYGYTF.

This clonotype was seen only a few times. The V gene is TRBV7-9, the J gene TRBJ2-2; 14 nucleotides line up with TRBD2. The germline V gene encodes CDR1 SEHNR and CDR2 FQNEAQ (reference sequence). The CDR3 length is 16 residues. The J segment lost 7 bases and the V segment lost 4 bases, leaving 5 bases of the junction unmatched. The CDR3 DNA sequence: TGTGCCAGCAGCTCCGGGACTAGCGGGAGAATCGGGGAGCTGTTTTTT. Protein product: CASSSGTSGRIGELFF.

This clonotype was counted only a few times. The chain links TRBV3-1 to TRBJ1-1, with D possibly matching TRBD1 (5 bases). Germline CDR1 LGHDT, CDR2 YNNKEL (reference sequence). This CDR3 is built from 14 residues. The V gene lost 5 bases and the J gene lost 7 bases, with 17 bases spanning the gap. This chain's CDR3 is CASSVGQGVDEAFF. The CDR3 bases are TGTGCCAGCAGCGTCGGGCAGGGTGTCGATGAAGCTTTCTTT.

At least ten counts were recorded for this clonotype. V usage is TRBV12-3 or TRBV12-4 and J usage is TRBJ1-6; unclear D gene. The V and J ends lost 7 bases and 7 bases respectively, with 11 bases between them. CDR3 length equals 13 residues. The CDR3 nucleotides read TGTGCCAGCAAGGGCAGGTACAATTCACCCCTCCACTTT. Encoded protein: CASKGRYNSPLHF.

This clonotype was detected a few times. The chain carries TRBV7-8 and TRBJ2-1, with D hard to call. Germline loops: CDR1 SGHVS, CDR2 FQNEAQ. The V end was cut by 5 bases, the J end by 2 bases, with 4 bases between. This CDR3 comprises 12 residues. CDR3 protein: CASSRTYNEQFF. The CDR3, as DNA: TGTGCCAGCAGCCGGACCTACAATGAGCAGTTCTTC. Together with reference TRBV7-8 and TRBJ2-1, the CDR3 gives the full variable domain: GAGVSQSPRYKVAKRGQDVALRCDPISGHVSLFWYQQALGQGPEFLTYFQNEAQLDKSGLPSDRFFAERPEGSVSTLKIQRTQQEDSAVYLCASSRTYNEQFFGPGTRLTVL.

In its sample, this clonotype was seen many times. The V gene is TRBV21-1, the J gene TRBJ2-2; no check of the table's D call, TRBD2, against the DNA was made. TRBV21-1 is reported as a pseudogene. This CDR3 comprises 20 residues. The CDR3 region is CASIPNWGTSGRGNTGELFF. The CDR3 bases are TGTGCCAGCATCCCCAACTGGGGGACTAGCGGGAGGGGAAACACCGGGGAGCTGTTTTTT.